This TCR beta chain was found in a study of T cells in Graves' hyperthyroidism and ophthalmopathy. Study context: Once the initial diagnosis was made, peripheral blood was obtained before any treatment. Findings of the study overall: Blood shared most expanded thyroid clonotypes above 0.001.

Regions amplified from RNA transcripts were the TCR beta CDR3 regions. HTBI primers drove first-round RT-PCR of the TCR CDR3. TCRdb fed the multiplex PCR reads into MiXCR, producing one record per CDR3 protein. The sample records approximately 300,000 distinct CDR3 sequences, approximately 19% being singletons. In this sample, this clonotype turned up a few times. Its antigen is as yet unknown. The clonotype was recovered from a man between 45 and 60 years old with Graves' ophthalmopathy. The sample taken for sequencing was blood.

CDR3 sequence reads: CASSTQTGEQFF. CDR3 DNA: TGTGCCAGTAGTACTCAGACAGGGGAGCAGTTCTTC. The chain couples TRBV19 to TRBJ2-1; TRBD1 matches 7 bases. The CDR3 runs to 12 residues. The V gene's germline CDR1 is LNHDA and CDR2 SQIVND (reference sequence). V shed 4 bases and J 10 bases; nucleotides not matched to a gene: 4.